The clone carrying this T cell receptor beta chain was found many times. MiXCR reprocessed the PCR reads for TCRdb. The sample includes about 41,000 clones, over 9.5% of them seen just once. Thyroid surgery had not been preceded by any treatment in any patient. This record belongs to a study of metastatic and nonmetastatic thyroid tumors. V was trimmed by 4 bases and J by 8 bases, leaving 15 bases between them. Germline V gene lookup returns CDR1 SNHLY and CDR2 FYNNEI. This CDR3 is built from 14 residues. This TCR derives from a female donor with papillary thyroid cancer or a benign thyroid nodule (not recorded which). Some clones in this sample may be carry-over from other donors' samples. The sequenced sample consisted of blood. The chain links TRBV2 to TRBJ2-4; D is uncertain. CDR3 DNA: TGTGCCAGCAGTGTATCTAGAAACATGGACATTCAGTACTTC. Residues: CASSVSRNMDIQYF. Combining the CDR3 with reference TRBV2 and TRBJ2-4 gives the whole variable domain EPEVTQTPSHQVTQMGQEVILRCVPISNHLYFYWYRQILGQKVEFLVSFYNNEISEKSEIFDDQFSVERPDGSNFTLKIRSTKLEDSAMYFCASSVSRNMDIQYFGAGTRLSVL.